What follows is one TCR beta chain and its context. This entry belongs to a study of blood T cells in healthy people across ages. Next came a second PCR, run for 7 to 11 cycles, which used a sample-barcoded 5' primer along with a J-beta primer mix. TCRdb used MiXCR to reprocess the 5' RACE reads, holding one entry per CDR3 protein. The data show about 280,000 distinct CDR3 sequences, roughly 26% seen once. Peripheral blood was drawn, around 9.5 milliliters per donor. This clonotype originated in a woman aged 70-85 years in good health. The sequenced material came from blood.

In nucleotides, the CDR3 is TGTGCCAGCAGCCAGCCTACAACTAATGAAAAACTGTTTTTT. This encodes CASSQPTTNEKLFF. The chain couples TRBV6-5 to TRBJ1-4; D is unresolved. The CDR3 is 14 residues long. Germline V gene data show CDR1 as MNHEY and CDR2 as SVGAGI. V was cut by 6 bases and J by 0 bases, with 8 bases left in between.